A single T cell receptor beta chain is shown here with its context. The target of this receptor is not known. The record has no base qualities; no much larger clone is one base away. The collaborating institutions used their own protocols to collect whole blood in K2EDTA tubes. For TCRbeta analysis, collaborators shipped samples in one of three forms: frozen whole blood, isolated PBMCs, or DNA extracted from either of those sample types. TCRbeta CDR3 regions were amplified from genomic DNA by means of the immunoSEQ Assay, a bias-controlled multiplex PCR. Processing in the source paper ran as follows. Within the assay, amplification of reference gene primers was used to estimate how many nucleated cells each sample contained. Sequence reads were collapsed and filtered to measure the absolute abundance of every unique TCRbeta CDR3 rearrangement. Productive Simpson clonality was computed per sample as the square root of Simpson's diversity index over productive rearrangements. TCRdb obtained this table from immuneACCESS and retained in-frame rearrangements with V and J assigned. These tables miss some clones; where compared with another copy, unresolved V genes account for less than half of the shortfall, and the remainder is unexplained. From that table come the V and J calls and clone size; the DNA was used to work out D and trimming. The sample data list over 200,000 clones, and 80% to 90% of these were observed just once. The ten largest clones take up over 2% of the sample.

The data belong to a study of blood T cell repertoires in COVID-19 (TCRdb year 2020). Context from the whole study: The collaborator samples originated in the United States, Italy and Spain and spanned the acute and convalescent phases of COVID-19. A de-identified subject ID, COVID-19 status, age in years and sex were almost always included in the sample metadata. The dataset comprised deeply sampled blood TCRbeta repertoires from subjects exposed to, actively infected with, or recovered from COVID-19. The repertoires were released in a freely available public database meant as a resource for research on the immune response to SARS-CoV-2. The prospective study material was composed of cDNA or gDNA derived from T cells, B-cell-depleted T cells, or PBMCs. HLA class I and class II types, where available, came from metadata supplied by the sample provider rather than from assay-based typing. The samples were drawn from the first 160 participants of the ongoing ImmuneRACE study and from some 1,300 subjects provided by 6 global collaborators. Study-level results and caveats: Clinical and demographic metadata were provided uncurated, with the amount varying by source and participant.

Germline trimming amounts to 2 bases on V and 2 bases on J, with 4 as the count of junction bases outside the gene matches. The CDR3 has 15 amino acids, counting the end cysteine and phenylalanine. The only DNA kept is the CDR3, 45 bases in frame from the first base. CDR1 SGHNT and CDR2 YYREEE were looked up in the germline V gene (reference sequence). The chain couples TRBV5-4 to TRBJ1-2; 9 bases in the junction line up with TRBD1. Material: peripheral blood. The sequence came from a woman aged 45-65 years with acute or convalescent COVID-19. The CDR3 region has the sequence CASSFDRGDNYGYTF. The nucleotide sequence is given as TGTGCCAGCAGCTTCGACAGGGGGGACAACTATGGCTACACCTTC. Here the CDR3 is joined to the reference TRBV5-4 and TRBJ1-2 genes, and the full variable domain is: ETGVTQSPTHLIKTRGQQVTLRCSSQSGHNTVSWYQQALGQGPQFIFQYYREEENGRGNFPPRFSGLQFPNYSSELNVNALELDDSALYLCASSFDRGDNYGYTFGSGTRLTVV.